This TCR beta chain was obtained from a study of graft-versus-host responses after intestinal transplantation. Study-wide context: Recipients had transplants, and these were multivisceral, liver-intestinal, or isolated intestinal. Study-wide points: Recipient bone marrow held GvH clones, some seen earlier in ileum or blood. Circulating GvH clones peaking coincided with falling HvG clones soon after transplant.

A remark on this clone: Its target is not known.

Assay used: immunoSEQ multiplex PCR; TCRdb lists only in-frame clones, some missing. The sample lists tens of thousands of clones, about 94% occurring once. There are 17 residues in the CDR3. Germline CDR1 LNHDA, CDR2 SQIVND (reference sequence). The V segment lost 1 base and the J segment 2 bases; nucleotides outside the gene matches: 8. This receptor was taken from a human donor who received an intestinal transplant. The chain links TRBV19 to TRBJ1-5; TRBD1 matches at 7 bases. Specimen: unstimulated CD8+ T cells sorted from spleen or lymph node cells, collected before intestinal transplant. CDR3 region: CASSIADTGDGNQPQHF. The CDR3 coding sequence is TGTGCCAGTAGTATAGCCGACACAGGGGACGGCAATCAGCCCCAGCATTTT.